This T cell receptor (beta chain) is drawn from a study of blood T cell repertoires in COVID-19. Across the whole study: From T cells, B-cell-depleted T cells, or PBMCs came the material, which was cDNA or gDNA.

Germline V gene data show CDR1 as SGHTA and CDR2 as FQGTGA. The V end was cut by 0 bases, the J end by 2 bases, with 18 bases between. CDR3 length equals 18 residues. TCRdb keeps only in-frame clones here, not all; method: immunoSEQ multiplex PCR. The table lists about 490,000 clones, roughly 85% of them singletons. The sequencing input was peripheral blood. The V gene is TRBV7-3, the J gene TRBJ2-3; D may be TRBD1 (5 bases). This TCR was recovered from a human donor in a cohort sampled during active COVID-19. CDR3 sequence (DNA): TGTGCCAGCAGCTTAACGGTCCCAGGGCAGGGATACACAGATACGCAGTATTTT. Translated, it gives CASSLTVPGQGYTDTQYF. Together with reference TRBV7-3 and TRBJ2-3, the CDR3 gives the full variable domain: GAGVSQTPSNKVTEKGKYVELRCDPISGHTALYWYRQSLGQGPEFLIYFQGTGAADDSGLPNDRFFAVRPEGSVSTLKIQRTERGDSAVYLCASSLTVPGQGYTDTQYFGPGTRLTVL.